Following are 13 T cell receptor beta chains from one sample sequenced in a study of blood T cell repertoires in COVID-19. Data came from immunoSEQ multiplex PCR; TCRdb stores just in-frame clones and leaves some out. The sample yields about 430,000 clones, roughly 90% seen once. The source material was PBMCs or T cells enriched from blood (not recorded which). All receptors derive from a woman in her twenties or thirties with acute COVID-19.

The genes are TRBV18 and TRBJ2-1; 15 positions match TRBD2. The CDR3 sequence is 15 residues long. V was pared by 1 base and J by 13 bases, with 5 bases of the junction left unmatched. Germline V gives CDR1 KGHSH, CDR2 LQKENI. The CDR3 protein is CASSPRTSGGAEQFF. Here the CDR3 DNA reads TGTGCCAGCTCACCACGGACTAGCGGGGGGGCCGAACAGTTCTTC. The full variable domain, with the rest looked up from reference TRBV18 and TRBJ2-1, is NAGVMQNPRHLVRRRGQEARLRCSPMKGHSHVYWYRQLPEEGLKFMVYLQKENIIDESGMPKERFSAEFPKEGPSILRIQQVVRGDSAAYFCASSPRTSGGAEQFFGPGTRLTVL.

The genes are TRBV5-1 and TRBJ2-7, with 10 bases lining up with TRBD1. After removal of 4 bases from V and 4 bases from J, the junction contained 8 bases not matched to a gene. From germline, CDR1 is SGHRS and CDR2 YFSETQ. The CDR3 consists of 15 residues. This chain's CDR3 is CASSKGQGVRYEQYF. The CDR3 region has the DNA TGCGCCAGCAGCAAAGGACAGGGGGTAAGGTACGAGCAGTACTTC.

The gene calls are TRBV15 and TRBJ1-4; no reliable D call. The V gene's germline CDR1 is LNHNV and CDR2 YYDKDF (reference sequence). V lost 5 bases to trimming and J lost 2 bases, with 21 bases between them. The CDR3 has 18 amino acids. The CDR3 sequence: CATSPATRSGWTNEKLFF. The CDR3 bases are TGTGCCACCAGCCCGGCGACAAGAAGCGGTTGGACTAATGAAAAACTGTTTTTT.

This sequence joins TRBV12-3 or TRBV12-4 and TRBJ1-5, with D possibly being TRBD1 (5 bases). This CDR3 has 13 residues. V was shortened by 2 bases and J by 6 bases, with 8 bases between the two germline ends. The DNA of the CDR3 is TGTGCCAGCAGTTTAAGCGGGGGTCAGCCCCAGCATTTT. This codes for CASSLSGGQPQHF.

Comment on this clone: Additional DNA sequences in this sample encode the identical CDR3. The V gene is TRBV9, the J gene TRBJ1-1; D is undetermined. CDR1 SGDLS and CDR2 YYNGEE come from the germline V gene. CDR3 size: 14 residues. Trimming left V 0 bases short and J 1 base short, with 7 bases between. CDR3 protein: CASSVVGGNTEAFF. The DNA for the CDR3 is TGTGCCAGCAGCGTAGTAGGCGGGAACACTGAAGCTTTCTTT.

The genes are TRBV5-6 and TRBJ2-3, with 7 bases that match TRBD1. The germline V gene encodes CDR1 SGHDT and CDR2 YYEEEE. V lost 2 bases and J lost 0; bases outside the gene matches: 3. The CDR3 is 15 amino acids. The CDR3 region is CASSLTGVSTDTQYF. DNA of the CDR3: TGTGCCAGCAGCTTAACAGGGGTCAGCACAGATACGCAGTATTTT.

V is TRBV5-1 and J is TRBJ2-1; 8 bases map to TRBD2. Germline-derived CDR1 and CDR2 are SGHRS and YFSETQ. With V trimmed by 4 bases and J by 9 bases, 9 bases remained unmatched. The CDR3 has 14 amino acids. CDR3 nucleotides: TGCGCCAGCAGCCCCGGGGGGGCCGATAGTGAGCAGTTCTTC. Its translation is CASSPGGADSEQFF.

The chain joins TRBV6-5 to TRBJ2-2; 7 positions agree with TRBD1. Germline V gene data show CDR1 as MNHEY and CDR2 as SVGAGI. CDR3 length equals 14 residues. Trimming cost V 9 bases and J 3 bases; bases outside gene matches: 7. The CDR3 sequence: CARPGQLHTGELFF. In nucleotides, the CDR3 is TGTGCCAGACCGGGACAGCTTCACACCGGGGAGCTGTTTTTT.

V and J are TRBV12-3 or TRBV12-4 and TRBJ1-2; perhaps TRBD1 as D (5 bases). This CDR3 has 13 amino acids. Trimming shortened V by 5 bases and J by 4 bases, and 11 bases separated the two germline ends. The CDR3, as DNA: TGTGCCAGCAGTCAGGGTAGGAGCTATGGCTACACCTTC. This codes for CASSQGRSYGYTF.

This rearrangement joins TRBV5-5 to TRBJ1-2, with D maybe TRBD1 (6 bases). The CDR3 is 15 amino acids. Germline V lookup: CDR1 SGHKS, CDR2 YYEKEE (reference sequence). V lost 2 bases and J 5 bases, leaving 16 bases between the germline ends. CDR3 loop: CASSFLWGRGYGYTF. The DNA for the CDR3 is TGTGCCAGCAGCTTTCTCTGGGGGCGCGGATATGGCTACACCTTC.

The chain carries TRBV4-1 and TRBJ2-4; 10 positions agree with TRBD2. Per germline, CDR1 MGHRA and CDR2 YSYEKL. This CDR3 spans 15 amino acids. V trimming: 1 base; J trimming: 6 bases; junction bases outside the gene matches: 3. This chain's CDR3 is CASSQGLAGSNIQYF. The DNA of the CDR3 is TGCGCCAGCAGCCAAGGACTAGCGGGCTCAAACATTCAGTACTTC.

V gene TRBV11-2 combines with J gene TRBJ2-3; possible D gene TRBD2, 5 bases. Per the germline V gene, CDR1 is SGHAT and CDR2 is FQNNGV. Trimming cost V 0 bases and J 2 bases, with 9 bases left between them. This CDR3 is built from 15 residues. CDR3 nucleotide sequence: TGTGCCAGCAGCTTAGATGGGCTAGCCACAGATACGCAGTATTTT. Its protein product is CASSLDGLATDTQYF.

The chain recombines TRBV27 with TRBJ1-1; maybe TRBD1 (6 bases). Germline V gives CDR1 MNHEY, CDR2 SMNVEV (reference sequence). The CDR3 sequence is 16 residues long. The V gene lost 4 bases and the J gene lost 1 base, with 16 bases spanning the gap. As DNA, the CDR3 is TGTGCCAGCAGTTCGAACAGGGAGGGTCCGAACACTGAAGCTTTCTTT. The encoded protein is CASSSNREGPNTEAFF.